The TCR beta chain under discussion was sequenced for a study of blood T cell repertoires in COVID-19 (dated by TCRdb to 2019 to 2021). Regarding the research as a whole: The collaborator samples originated in the United States, Italy and Spain and spanned the acute and convalescent phases of COVID-19. The prospective study material was composed of cDNA or gDNA derived from T cells, B-cell-depleted T cells, or PBMCs. Deeply sampled blood TCRbeta repertoires from subjects exposed to, actively infected with, or recovered from COVID-19 were included in the dataset. The repertoires were made available in a free public database intended to serve as a resource for research on the immune response to SARS-CoV-2. Samples came from the ongoing ImmuneRACE study (first 160 participants) plus 1,254 subjects from 6 global collaborators. The sample metadata nearly always contained a de-identified subject ID, COVID-19 status, age in years and sex. Where HLA class I and class II types were available, the types were taken from metadata supplied by the sample provider, not from assay-based typing.

This clone came up a few times. Its antigen is still unknown. Per-base qualities were not stored, and no clone one base away is much larger. The collaborating institutions used their own protocols to collect whole blood in K2EDTA tubes. For TCRbeta analysis, collaborators shipped samples in one of three forms: frozen whole blood, isolated PBMCs, or DNA extracted from either of those sample types. Points the paper makes about the study in general: The amount of clinical and demographic metadata varied by source and participant and was provided uncurated.

The immunoSEQ Assay, a bias-controlled multiplex PCR, was used to amplify TCRbeta CDR3 regions from genomic DNA. The study's processing was this. The number of nucleated cells in each sample was estimated by amplification of reference gene primers within the assay. To quantify the absolute abundance of each unique TCRbeta CDR3 rearrangement, sequence reads were collapsed and filtered. For each sample, productive Simpson clonality was calculated by taking the square root of Simpson's diversity index across productive rearrangements. TCRdb provides this immuneACCESS table in a form limited to in-frame rearrangements. Some clones are lacking; in checked studies, under half of them reflect an unresolved V gene, and why the rest are absent is not known. V, J and clone size are taken as reported in that table, and D and trimming were inferred from the DNA itself. The sample table holds around 290,000 clones, of which around 89% were seen once. The top ten constitute about 4.6% of the sample.

The sequenced sample consisted of peripheral blood. This TCR came from a man aged 40-49 years with acute or convalescent COVID-19.

The DNA sequence is given as TGTGCCAGCTCCCTGGGGGGGGTTGGCTATGGCTACACCTTC. Translated, it gives CASSLGGVGYGYTF. The chain uses TRBV19 and TRBJ1-2, and TRBD1 may be the D gene, going by 5 matching bases. Between the V and J ends, shortened by 9 bases and 4 bases respectively, the junction contains 18 bases. Per the germline V gene (reference sequence), LNHDA is the CDR1 and SQIVND is the CDR2. From the cysteine up to the phenylalanine, the CDR3 has a length of 14 residues. CDR3 DNA is the only sequence kept; it has 42 bases, read in frame from the first base.